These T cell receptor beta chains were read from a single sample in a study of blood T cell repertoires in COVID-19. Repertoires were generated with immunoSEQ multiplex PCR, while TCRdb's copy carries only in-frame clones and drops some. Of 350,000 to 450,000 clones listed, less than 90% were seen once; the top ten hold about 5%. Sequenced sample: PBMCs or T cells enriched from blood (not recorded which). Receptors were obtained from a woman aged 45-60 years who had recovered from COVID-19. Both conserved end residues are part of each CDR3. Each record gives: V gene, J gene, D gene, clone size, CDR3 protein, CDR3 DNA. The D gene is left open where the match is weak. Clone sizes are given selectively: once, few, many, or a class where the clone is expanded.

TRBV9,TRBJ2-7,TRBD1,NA,CASSLGQGISYEQYF,TGTGCCAGCAGCCTCGGACAGGGGATCTCCTACGAGCAGTACTTC
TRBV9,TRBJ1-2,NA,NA,CASSVGWGGDYGYTF,TGTGCCAGCAGCGTAGGGTGGGGCGGAGACTATGGCTACACCTTC
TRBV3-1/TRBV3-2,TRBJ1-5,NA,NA,CASSPGSQPQHF,TGTGCCAGCAGCCCGGGGAGCCAGCCCCAGCATTTT
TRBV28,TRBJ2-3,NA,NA,CASSSDRSTSTDTQYF,TGTGCCAGCAGCTCCGACAGGTCCACTAGCACAGATACGCAGTATTTT
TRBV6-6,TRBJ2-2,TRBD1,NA,CASRPRTGQGTGELFF,TGTGCCAGCAGACCCCGGACAGGGCAGGGCACCGGGGAGCTGTTTTTT
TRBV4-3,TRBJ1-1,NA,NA,CASSQDHLRGTTEAFF,TGCGCCAGCAGCCAAGATCATTTGAGGGGGACCACTGAAGCTTTCTTT
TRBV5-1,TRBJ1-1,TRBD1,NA,CASANTGGAGSAFF,TGCGCCAGCGCTAATACAGGGGGCGCAGGGTCGGCTTTCTTT
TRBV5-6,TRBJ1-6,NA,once,CASSLASSQGWNSPLHF,TGTGCCAGCAGCTTGGCCTCGTCGCAGGGGTGGAATTCACCCCTCCACTTT
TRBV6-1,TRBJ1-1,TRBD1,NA,CASSELSYGTANTEAFF,TGTGCCAGCAGTGAATTGTCTTATGGGACAGCGAACACTGAAGCTTTCTTT
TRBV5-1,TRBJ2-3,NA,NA,CASSSRTDSTDTQYF,TGCGCCAGCAGCTCCCGGACAGATAGCACAGATACGCAGTATTTT
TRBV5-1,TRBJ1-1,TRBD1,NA,CASSSAVTGGTEAFF,TGCGCCAGCAGCTCTGCAGTTACAGGGGGCACTGAAGCTTTCTTT
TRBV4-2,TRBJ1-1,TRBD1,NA,CASSLTRQGLSLGNTEAFF,TGTGCCAGCAGCCTCACTCGACAGGGGTTGAGTCTGGGGAACACTGAAGCTTTCTTT
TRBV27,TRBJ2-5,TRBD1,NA,CASSHRQGETQYF,TGTGCCAGCAGTCACCGACAGGGAGAGACCCAGTACTTC
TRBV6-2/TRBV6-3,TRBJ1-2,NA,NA,CASSYSAGGARGYTF,TGTGCCAGCAGTTACTCGGCGGGGGGAGCACGCGGCTACACCTTC
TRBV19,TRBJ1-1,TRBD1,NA,CASTRGGQGRDTEAFF,TGTGCCAGTACCAGAGGGGGCCAGGGGAGAGACACTGAAGCTTTCTTT
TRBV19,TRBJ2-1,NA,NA,CASSMSQFNEQFF,TGTGCCAGTAGTATGTCACAGTTCAATGAGCAGTTCTTC